The next 10 T cell receptor beta chains were all read from a single sample in a study of long-term antiretroviral therapy in people with HIV (dated by TCRdb to 2022 to 2024). The immunoSEQ hsTCRB v3.0 assay was used at survey level resolution for TRB variable region sequencing. The immuneACCESS repertoire file appears here via TCRdb, limited to in-frame rearrangements. These files lack a portion of the clones; in checked studies, under half of the deficit traces to unresolved V genes, and the cause of the others is not known. In all, the sample holds approximately 32,000 clones, and roughly four fifths of those were seen once. The ten largest clones represent about an eighth of the sample. Here the sequenced sample was unsorted PBMCs, taken 0.3 years after starting antiretroviral therapy. Source of these receptors: a man aged 18 to 35 with HIV.

The V and J genes are TRBV5-1 and TRBJ2-3; a possible D gene is TRBD1 (6 bases). Trimming took off 2 bases at V and 0 bases at J, with 7 bases between the two ends. The CDR3 is 14 residues long. Germline values: CDR1 SGHRS, CDR2 YFSETQ. CDR3 bases: TGCGCCAGCAGCTTTGGACAGAGCACAGATACGCAGTATTTT. Translation: CASSFGQSTDTQYF.

The V and J genes are TRBV10-3 and TRBJ2-7, with D perhaps matching TRBD1 (5 bases). Per the germline V gene, CDR1 is ENHRY and CDR2 is SYGVKD. Trimming took off 5 bases at V and 5 bases at J, with 10 bases between the two ends. The CDR3 is 12 residues long. Here the CDR3 reads CAISNQGHEQYF. The DNA for the CDR3 is TGTGCCATCAGTAACCAGGGTCACGAGCAGTACTTC.

The gene calls are TRBV11-2 and TRBJ2-3; 7 bases map to TRBD1. The CDR3 runs 15 residues. V shed 0 bases, J shed 4 bases, and the junction held 4 bases outside the gene matches. Germline lookup yields CDR1 SGHAT and CDR2 FQNNGV. CDR3 region: CASSLDRGRADTQYF. CDR3 DNA: TGTGCCAGCAGCTTAGATAGGGGGCGGGCAGATACGCAGTATTTT.

The chain recombines TRBV6-1 with TRBJ2-1; 9 bases agree with TRBD2. The CDR3 has 15 residues. After removal of 5 bases from V and 7 bases from J, the junction contained 9 bases not matched to a gene. Germline loops: CDR1 MNHNS, CDR2 SASEGT. The CDR3 loop is CASSQTAGGTNEQFF. CDR3 DNA sequence: TGTGCCAGCAGTCAAACAGCGGGGGGAACAAATGAGCAGTTCTTC.

This chain links TRBV9 with TRBJ1-4; 7 positions agree with TRBD1. The CDR3 runs 17 residues. The germline gives CDR1 SGDLS, CDR2 YYNGEE. J gave up 6 bases and V 0 bases, and 11 bases lay outside the gene matches. The CDR3: CASSVEGRGTDYEKLFF. CDR3 DNA sequence: TGTGCCAGCAGCGTAGAGGGGAGGGGGACAGATTATGAAAAACTGTTTTTT. Together with reference TRBV9 and TRBJ1-4, the CDR3 gives the full variable domain: DSGVTQTPKHLITATGQRVTLRCSPRSGDLSVYWYQQSLDQGLQFLIQYYNGEERAKGNILERFSAQQFPDLHSELNLSSLELGDSALYFCASSVEGRGTDYEKLFFGSGTQLSVL.

CDR3: CASSLSPLAGYTEAFF. In DNA form, the CDR3 reads TGTGCCAGCAGTTTATCCCCTTTAGCAGGCTACACTGAAGCTTTCTTT. The rearrangement links TRBV27 to TRBJ1-1; D unresolved. The CDR3 is made up of 16 amino acids. Trimming took off 0 bases at V and 3 bases at J, with 14 bases between the two ends. Germline V gene lookup returns CDR1 MNHEY and CDR2 SMNVEV (reference sequence).

This sequence joins TRBV6-5 and TRBJ1-1; D not resolved. CDR3 length equals 14 residues. Trimming left V 5 bases short and J 6 bases short, with 16 bases between. Germline-derived CDR1 and CDR2 are MNHEY and SVGAGI. The chain's CDR3 is CASSLMTGPPEAFF. CDR3 in DNA: TGTGCCAGCAGTCTCATGACCGGGCCCCCTGAAGCTTTCTTT.

The rearrangement joins TRBV27 to TRBJ2-1; D might be TRBD1 (5 bases). Germline-derived CDR1 and CDR2 are MNHEY and SMNVEV (reference sequence). The CDR3 loop spans 14 amino acids. The V gene lost 3 bases and the J gene lost 6 bases, with 12 bases spanning the gap. The CDR3 coding sequence is TGTGCCAGCAGTTTGCACAGGACGGTCAATGAGCAGTTCTTC. It specifies CASSLHRTVNEQFF.

The genes are TRBV27 and TRBJ2-7, with 9 bases identical to TRBD1. The CDR3 covers 15 residues. From germline, CDR1 is MNHEY and CDR2 SMNVEV (reference sequence). Trimming removed 6 bases from V and 5 bases from J; junction bases left unmatched: 11. CDR3: CASRRMTGGQNEQYF. The CDR3 coding sequence is TGTGCCAGCAGGCGCATGACAGGGGGTCAGAACGAGCAGTACTTC.

The chain has TRBV2 and TRBJ1-2; no firm D call. Trimming stripped 9 bases from V and 3 bases from J, with 8 bases between. Germline V gene lookup returns CDR1 SNHLY and CDR2 FYNNEI. This CDR3 region has 11 residues. CDR3 sequence: CASTDHYGYTF. Here the CDR3 DNA reads TGTGCCAGTACAGATCACTATGGCTACACCTTC.